This is a list of T cell receptor beta chains from one sample in a study of blood T cell repertoires in COVID-19. Sequenced by immunoSEQ multiplex PCR; TCRdb stores in-frame clones only, minus some. The repertoire consists of about 280,000 clones, with over 75% occurring once and the leading ten covering roughly 5%. Input material: peripheral blood. All receptors come from a man in his fifties with active or convalescent COVID-19. Each CDR3 is given with its conserved first and last residue. D genes are given only for firm matches. Rows may omit the clone size; those that give it use once, few, many or a size class.

V gene	J gene	clone size	D gene	CDR3 protein	CDR3 DNA
TRBV7-9	TRBJ2-7	-	-	CATSTLGAYEQYF	TGTGCCACCTCCACCCTGGGGGCTTACGAGCAGTACTTC
TRBV20-1	TRBJ2-5	-	-	CSATLGGTQYF	TGCAGTGCTACCCTAGGAGGGACCCAGTACTTC
TRBV9	TRBJ1-2	-	-	CASSPHGPSANYGYTF	TGTGCCAGCAGCCCACATGGGCCCTCGGCTAACTATGGCTACACCTTC
TRBV25-1	TRBJ1-5	-	-	CASSEPGSSNQPQHF	TGTGCCAGCAGTGAGCCGGGATCAAGCAATCAGCCCCAGCATTTT
TRBV29-1	TRBJ1-2	-	TRBD1	CSVTRSTGGSGGYTF	TGCAGCGTTACTAGATCTACAGGGGGCTCAGGTGGCTACACCTTC
TRBV29-1	TRBJ2-4	-	-	CSAYAQGSIQYF	TGCAGCGCCTACGCACAGGGAAGCATTCAGTACTTC
TRBV5-1	TRBJ2-6	-	-	CASSSGLSGHRSGANVLTF	TGCGCCAGCAGCTCGGGACTATCGGGACACCGCTCTGGGGCCAACGTCCTGACTTTC
TRBV10-2	TRBJ2-1	-	-	CASSESGQRYNEQFF	TGCGCCAGCAGTGAGTCAGGACAAAGGTACAATGAGCAGTTCTTC
TRBV6-5	TRBJ2-2	-	-	CASRPTQGNTGELFF	TGTGCCAGCAGACCGACGCAGGGAAACACCGGGGAGCTGTTTTTT
TRBV6-1	TRBJ1-5	-	-	CASSEITESFNQPQHF	TGTGCCAGCAGTGAGATAACAGAGAGTTTCAATCAGCCCCAGCATTTT
TRBV15	TRBJ1-5	few	-	CATSRFSQTNSNQPQHF	TGTGCCACCAGCAGATTCTCACAGACGAATAGCAATCAGCCCCAGCATTTT
TRBV6-5	TRBJ2-5	-	-	CASATQGLETQYF	TGTGCCAGCGCCACCCAGGGCCTAGAGACCCAGTACTTC
TRBV18	TRBJ1-6	-	TRBD1	CASKTGTGPNSPLHF	TGTGCCAGCAAAACCGGGACAGGTCCTAATTCACCCCTCCACTTT
TRBV12-5	TRBJ1-6	-	-	CASGSPLGQYNSPLHF	TGTGCTAGTGGTTCCCCCTTAGGACAGTATAATTCACCCCTCCACTTT
TRBV12-3/TRBV12-4	TRBJ1-2	once	TRBD1	CASSRDSYGYTF	TGTGCCAGCAGTCGGGACAGCTATGGCTACACCTTC
TRBV7-8	TRBJ2-5	-	TRBD2	CASSLGGGKQETQYF	TGTGCCAGCAGCTTGGGGGGGGGAAAACAAGAGACCCAGTACTTC
TRBV7-3	TRBJ2-2	-	TRBD2	CASSYSTLAGTLPAGELFF	TGTGCCAGCAGCTACTCCACGTTAGCGGGAACCCTCCCCGCCGGGGAGCTGTTTTTT
TRBV20-1	TRBJ2-7	-	-	CSASTGASLYEQYF	TGCAGTGCTAGTACGGGAGCTTCGTTGTACGAGCAGTACTTC
TRBV12-3/TRBV12-4	TRBJ2-1	-	TRBD2	CASSASSGRAPFF	TGTGCCAGCAGTGCCTCTAGCGGGAGGGCCCCGTTCTTC
TRBV23-1	TRBJ2-5	once	-	CASSRAGNIETQYF	TGCGCCAGCAGTCGGGCAGGGAATATCGAGACCCAGTACTTC
TRBV12-3/TRBV12-4	TRBJ2-3	-	-	CASSFLPDTQYF	TGTGCCAGCAGTTTCCTCCCGGATACGCAGTATTTT
TRBV27	TRBJ2-7	once	-	CASSLRADSYEQYF	TGTGCCAGCAGTTTGAGAGCGGACTCCTACGAGCAGTACTTC
TRBV3-1/TRBV3-2	TRBJ2-1	once	TRBD2	CASSRTQGLAGDGEQFF	TGTGCCAGCAGCCGTACACAGGGACTAGCGGGAGACGGTGAGCAGTTCTTC
TRBV10-1	TRBJ2-3	-	-	CASSGGSTDTQYF	TGCGCCAGCAGTGGAGGGTCCACAGATACGCAGTATTTT
TRBV28	TRBJ2-7	-	-	CASRILQGSYEQYF	TGTGCCAGCAGGATCCTACAGGGCTCCTACGAGCAGTACTTC
TRBV25-1	TRBJ2-7	-	TRBD2	CASRDSTSGFYEQYF	TGTGCCAGCAGGGATTCGACTAGCGGATTTTACGAGCAGTACTTC
TRBV6-5	TRBJ1-3	-	TRBD1	CASHQLGTGINTIYF	TGTGCCAGCCACCAGCTCGGGACAGGGATAAACACCATATATTTT
TRBV19	TRBJ1-5	-	-	CASSINPLSNQPQHF	TGTGCCAGTAGTATAAATCCACTGAGCAATCAGCCCCAGCATTTT
TRBV11-3	TRBJ2-4	-	-	CASSSTRLGIQYF	TGTGCCAGCAGCTCGACTAGATTGGGCATTCAGTACTTC
TRBV28	TRBJ1-6	few	-	CASSPPGPRSPLHF	TGTGCCAGCAGCCCGCCAGGGCCTCGCTCACCCCTCCACTTT
TRBV6-2/TRBV6-3	TRBJ1-4	-	-	CASSYRATNEKLFF	TGTGCCAGCAGTTACCGGGCAACTAATGAAAAACTGTTTTTT
TRBV28	TRBJ1-1	-	-	CASSPRQSSAFF	TGTGCCAGCAGTCCACGACAATCTTCAGCTTTCTTT
TRBV5-1	TRBJ2-7	-	-	CASSSAYEQYF	TGCGCCAGCAGCTCGGCCTACGAGCAGTACTTC
TRBV7-9	TRBJ2-5	-	-	CASSLGLGGLETQYF	TGTGCCAGCAGCTTGGGCCTCGGGGGGCTTGAGACCCAGTACTTC
TRBV28	TRBJ2-6	-	-	CASSSKWGTPISGANVLTF	TGTGCCAGCAGTTCGAAATGGGGGACACCTATCTCTGGGGCCAACGTCCTGACTTTC
TRBV14	TRBJ1-1	-	-	CASSQGGVNTEAFF	TGTGCCAGCAGCCAAGGGGGGGTGAACACTGAAGCTTTCTTT
TRBV7-8	TRBJ2-5	-	TRBD2	CASLRLAGVGETQYF	TGTGCCAGTCTAAGACTAGCGGGAGTGGGAGAGACCCAGTACTTC
TRBV6-5	TRBJ1-6	-	-	CASSYEEDAPLHF	TGTGCCAGCAGTTACGAGGAAGACGCTCCTCTCCACTTT
TRBV6-5	TRBJ2-5	-	TRBD1	CASSRQGWETQYF	TGTGCCAGCAGTCGACAGGGTTGGGAGACCCAGTACTTC
TRBV5-1	TRBJ2-6	-	TRBD1	CASSLRTGTSSGANVLTF	TGCGCCAGCAGCCTACGGACAGGGACGAGCTCTGGGGCCAACGTCCTGACTTTC
TRBV28	TRBJ1-5	-	TRBD1	CASSPGTVAGPQHF	TGTGCCAGCAGTCCCGGGACAGTCGCCGGGCCCCAGCATTTT
TRBV4-3	TRBJ2-6	few	-	CAPQLGEPLLCKGANVLTF	TGCGCCCCCCAGTTGGGCGAGCCCCTGCTTTGTAAAGGGGCCAACGTCCTGACTTTC
TRBV18	TRBJ2-5	-	-	CASSPGRGETQYF	TGTGCCAGCTCACCCGGAAGAGGGGAGACCCAGTACTTC
TRBV4-2	TRBJ1-5	-	-	CASSQEGAGAGNQPQHF	TGTGCCAGCAGCCAAGAAGGGGCGGGGGCCGGCAATCAGCCCCAGCATTTT
TRBV5-1	TRBJ1-3	-	-	CASSLEPAGTGNTIYF	TGCGCCAGCAGCTTGGAGCCGGCGGGAACCGGAAACACCATATATTTT
TRBV29-1	TRBJ2-1	-	TRBD2	CSVDQLPTSGRAGEQFF	TGCAGCGTCGATCAGCTCCCCACTAGCGGGAGGGCCGGAGAGCAGTTCTTC
TRBV4-1	TRBJ2-1	-	TRBD1	CASSQGGTGGSNEQFF	TGCGCCAGCAGCCAAGGTGGGACAGGGGGTAGCAATGAGCAGTTCTTC
TRBV12-3/TRBV12-4	TRBJ1-6	-	-	CASSKSGPPLHF	TGTGCCAGCAGTAAGAGTGGTCCTCCCCTCCACTTT
TRBV5-1	TRBJ1-4	-	-	CASSSQGIGEKLFF	TGCGCCAGCAGCTCCCAGGGTATTGGGGAAAAACTGTTTTTT
TRBV30	TRBJ2-7	-	TRBD1	CAWSHGTGAYEQYF	TGTGCCTGGAGTCACGGGACAGGGGCCTACGAGCAGTACTTC
TRBV2	TRBJ1-2	-	TRBD1	CASRGQGPGYTF	TGTGCCAGCAGGGGACAGGGTCCCGGCTACACCTTC
TRBV6-6	TRBJ1-1	-	TRBD1	CASQAPGQWAFF	TGTGCCAGCCAAGCCCCGGGACAGTGGGCTTTCTTT
TRBV18	TRBJ1-5	-	-	CASSPPPGRGQPQHF	TGTGCCAGCTCACCACCCCCGGGGAGAGGACAGCCCCAGCATTTT
TRBV19	TRBJ1-1	-	TRBD1	CASSEDRGLIMNTEAFF	TGTGCCAGTAGTGAGGACAGGGGCCTAATCATGAACACTGAAGCTTTCTTT
TRBV4-2	TRBJ2-1	-	-	CASSQDLAGSYNEQFF	TGTGCCAGCAGCCAAGATCTGGCAGGGTCCTACAATGAGCAGTTCTTC
TRBV3-1/TRBV3-2	TRBJ2-7	-	TRBD2	CASSQAGTSGSREQYF	TGTGCCAGCAGCCAGGCCGGGACTAGCGGCAGTAGGGAGCAGTACTTC
TRBV4-2	TRBJ2-7	-	TRBD2	CASSQDLSGTTYEQYF	TGTGCCAGCAGCCAAGACCTTAGCGGGACCACCTACGAGCAGTACTTC
TRBV20-1	TRBJ2-2	-	-	CSASKVAPASGYTGELFF	TGCAGTGCTAGTAAAGTCGCTCCCGCTAGTGGGTACACCGGGGAGCTGTTTTTT
TRBV7-8	TRBJ1-5	-	TRBD1	CASSSQGAGGQPQHF	TGTGCCAGCAGCTCACAGGGGGCCGGGGGTCAGCCCCAGCATTTT